The TCR beta chain under discussion was sequenced for a study of CXCR3-negative and CXCR3-positive naive CD8 T cells. Study details: Sequencing gave roughly 140 million TRB reads overall, about 1.5 +/- 0.3 million per library. Study-wide points: A higher hydrophobicity marked the TRB CDR3s of CXCR3-positive naive cells versus CXCR3-negative naive cells. Comparably high diversity marked both naive subsets, whereas memory CD8+ cells had much lower diversity.

CDR1 is SEHNR and CDR2 is FQNEAQ in the germline V gene (reference sequence). The CDR3 sequence is 15 residues long. Through 5' RACE with UMI labels, the TRB cDNA libraries were prepared. Each CDR3 protein gets one entry in TCRdb, which reprocessed the 5' RACE reads and gives no DNA. Found here are some 150,000 distinct CDR3 sequences; the top ten clones hold under 0.35%. Notes on this clonotype: Its antigen is unidentified.

The gene calls are TRBV7-9 and TRBJ2-1; TCRdb selects TRBD1, and the lack of DNA leaves this call unchecked. This sequence was found in a human donor in good health. Some clones in this sample may be carry-over from other donors' samples. Sequences were obtained from naive CXCR3+ CD8+ T cells from blood. Subset given: CD45RO-CCR7+CD27+CD95- naive CD8+ T cells expressing CXCR3 (TNR3+). CDR3 in amino acids: CASTPPAAGVYEQFF. The full variable domain, with the rest looked up from reference TRBV7-9 and TRBJ2-1, is DTGVSQNPRHKITKRGQNVTFRCDPISEHNRLYWYRQTLGQGPEFLTYFQNEAQLEKSRLLSDRFSAERPKGSFSTLEIQRTEQGDSAMYLCASTPPAAGVYEQFFGPGTRLTVL.